A single sample gave rise to the 15 T cell receptor beta chains below, sequenced in a study of blood T cell repertoires in COVID-19. Assay: immunoSEQ multiplex PCR; the TCRdb copy retains only in-frame clones and omits some. The data show 450,000 or so clones, 70% to 90% seen once. The material sequenced was peripheral blood. The receptors were gathered from a man aged 18 to 29 with COVID-19, enrolled during active disease.

The chain uses TRBV3-1 (or the pseudogene TRBV3-2) and TRBJ2-3, with 10 bases matching TRBD2. The CDR3 sequence is 17 residues long. J was trimmed by 5 bases and V by 4 bases; bases with no gene match: 12. Germline CDR1 reads LGHDT; CDR2 reads YNNKEL (reference sequence). The CDR3 nucleotides read TGTGCCAGCAGCCCCGCTTCCAGCGGGAGGGTCAAAGATACGCAGTATTTT. It specifies CASSPASSGRVKDTQYF.

This chain uses TRBV15 with TRBJ2-7; a weak D match, TRBD2 (6 bases). Germline V gives CDR1 LNHNV, CDR2 YYDKDF (reference sequence). V shed 0 bases and J shed 3 bases, with 15 bases lying between them. The CDR3 covers 16 residues. The CDR3: CATSRDHGGFGYEQYF. The CDR3 coding sequence is TGTGCCACCAGCAGAGATCATGGGGGGTTCGGCTACGAGCAGTACTTC.

The V call is TRBV5-4, the J call TRBJ2-7; 9 positions match TRBD1. V shed 0 bases, J shed 7 bases, and the junction held 5 bases outside the gene matches. Germline loops: CDR1 SGHNT, CDR2 YYREEE (reference sequence). The length of the CDR3 is 14 residues. The CDR3 nucleotides read TGTGCCAGCAGCTTGGGGGACAGGGCCTTGGAGCAGTACTTC. The encoded protein is CASSLGDRALEQYF.

The chain carries TRBV6-4 and TRBJ2-3; D may be TRBD2 (6 bases). The ends were cut back, 1 base at V and 1 base at J, with 9 bases in the middle. CDR1 MRHNA and CDR2 SNTAGT come from the germline V gene. The CDR3 runs to 15 residues. CDR3 sequence reads: CASSDFPGGTDTQYF. The CDR3 bases are TGTGCCAGCAGTGACTTCCCGGGGGGCACAGATACGCAGTATTTT.

This sequence joins TRBV25-1 and TRBJ1-4; 11 bases align to TRBD1. This CDR3 has 17 residues. After removal of 4 bases from V and 4 bases from J, the junction contained 8 bases not matched to a gene. Germline lookup yields CDR1 MGHDK and CDR2 SYGVNS. CDR3 sequence reads: CASSALAGTGGNEKLFF. The CDR3 nucleotides are TGTGCCAGCAGTGCCCTTGCCGGGACAGGGGGTAATGAAAAACTGTTTTTT.

This chain connects TRBV11-2 to TRBJ1-1, with TRBD1 matching 7 bases. The CDR3 has 13 residues. Germline CDR1 reads SGHAT; CDR2 reads FQNNGV. V was pared by 6 bases and J by 7 bases, with 8 bases of the junction left unmatched. The CDR3 DNA reads as TGTGCCAGCAGTCCCGAGTGGGACAGTGAAGCTTTCTTT. As protein: CASSPEWDSEAFF. Looking up the rest from reference TRBV11-2 and TRBJ1-1 gives the full variable domain: EAGVAQSPRYKIIEKRQSVAFWCNPISGHATLYWYQQILGQGPKLLIQFQNNGVVDDSQLPKDRFSAERLKGVDSTLKIQPAKLEDSAVYLCASSPEWDSEAFFGQGTRLTVV.

This chain uses TRBV7-6 with TRBJ2-2; D may be TRBD2 (6 bases). Germline V gene data show CDR1 as SGHVS and CDR2 as FNYEAQ. This CDR3 contains 14 residues. Trimming shortened V by 4 bases and J by 6 bases, and 12 bases separated the two germline ends. The CDR3, as DNA: TGTGCCAGCAGCTCCAATACTAGCCCCGGGGAGCTGTTTTTT. This encodes CASSSNTSPGELFF.

V usage is TRBV27 and J usage is TRBJ2-1; TRBD2 matches 12 bases. The trim removed 5 bases at V and 8 bases at J, leaving 10 bases unmatched. The CDR3 is 16 residues long. CDR1 and CDR2 from the germline V gene are MNHEY and SMNVEV (reference sequence). The CDR3 region has the DNA TGTGCCAGCAGTCGACTGACTAGCGGGAGATCTCATGAGCAGTTCTTC. Its protein is CASSRLTSGRSHEQFF.

The chain has TRBV15 and TRBJ1-4; 7 positions agree with TRBD1. The CDR3 consists of 14 residues. Germline values: CDR1 LNHNV, CDR2 YYDKDF (reference sequence). The junction had 3 bases not matched to a gene; V was cut back by 0 bases and J by 8 bases. The chain's CDR3 is CATSRDLGGEKLFF. The CDR3 nucleotides read TGTGCCACCAGCAGAGATCTAGGGGGCGAAAAACTGTTTTTT.

The chain links TRBV19 to TRBJ2-1; D uncertain. V was clipped by 3 bases and J by 3 bases, with 12 bases between them. Germline V CDR1 and CDR2: LNHDA, SQIVND (reference sequence). The CDR3 runs to 15 residues. This CDR3 is CASSIFLSNYNEQFF. The CDR3 DNA follows: TGTGCCAGTAGTATTTTTCTGAGCAACTACAATGAGCAGTTCTTC.

The chain joins TRBV24-1 to TRBJ2-1; TRBD2 matches at 8 bases. The CDR3 totals 17 residues. V trimming: 3 bases; J trimming: 4 bases; junction bases outside the gene matches: 10. The V gene's germline CDR1 is KGHDR and CDR2 SFDVKD. CDR3 sequence: CATSDHQTSDLYNEQFF. CDR3 sequence (DNA): TGTGCCACCAGTGATCATCAGACTAGCGACCTTTACAATGAGCAGTTCTTC.

J is TRBJ1-5 and V is TRBV23-1; no clear D. TRBV23-1 qualifies as an ORF whose function is uncertain. The V end lost 0 bases, the J end lost 3 bases, and 15 bases lay between the germline ends. There are 17 residues in the CDR3. The CDR3 sequence: CASSQSASGPFNQPQHF. The CDR3 nucleotides are TGCGCCAGCAGTCAATCCGCTTCGGGTCCTTTCAATCAGCCCCAGCATTTT.

The chain links TRBV7-9 to TRBJ1-2; D is possibly TRBD1 (5 bases). Germline CDR1 and CDR2: SEHNR and FQNEAQ (reference sequence). Trimming left V 1 base short and J 4 bases short, with 13 bases between. There are 15 residues in the CDR3. CDR3 region: CASSLVGGSSYGYTF. Written as DNA, the CDR3 is TGTGCCAGCAGCTTAGTCGGGGGGAGTTCCTATGGCTACACCTTC.

The chain carries TRBV28 and TRBJ2-5; 8 bases align to TRBD2. CDR1 and CDR2 (germline): MDHEN, SYDVKM. Trimming took 6 bases from V and 7 from J; bases not matched to a gene: 13. The CDR3 extends over 15 amino acids. CDR3 amino acids: CASSTLAGLPRTQYF. For the CDR3, the DNA is TGTGCCAGCAGCACCTTAGCGGGGCTTCCACGGACCCAGTACTTC. Looking up the rest from reference TRBV28 and TRBJ2-5 gives the full variable domain: DVKVTQSSRYLVKRTGEKVFLECVQDMDHENMFWYRQDPGLGLRLIYFSYDVKMKEKGDIPEGYSVSREKKERFSLILESASTNQTSMYLCASSTLAGLPRTQYFGPGTRLLVL.

This chain links TRBV19 with TRBJ2-5, with a tentative D call TRBD1 (6 bases). CDR1 is LNHDA, CDR2 SQIVND, per germline (reference sequence). Trimming took 5 bases from V and 7 from J, leaving 17 bases between them. The CDR3 runs 14 residues. Written as DNA, the CDR3 is TGTGCCAGTAGTGAGGATCAGGGGCGAGGGACCCAGTACTTC. It codes for CASSEDQGRGTQYF.